This T cell receptor (beta chain) was sequenced in a study of response to subunit inactivated influenza vaccine. A single record per CDR3 protein comes from TCRdb applying MiXCR to the RT-PCR reads. The table has hundreds of thousands of distinct CDR3 sequences, less than 30% seen once. Whole-study findings and limits: The authors suggested that few new T cells are recruited per seasonal influenza vaccination.

A note on this clonotype: Its antigen is currently unknown.

This CDR3 contains 14 residues. Trimming cost V 7 bases and J 5 bases, with 20 bases left between them. CDR1 SQVTM and CDR2 ANQGSEA come from the germline V gene. Source: CD4+ T cells sorted from PBMCs, taken about 5 days after vaccination. The receptor's source is a man aged 50 to 60 who received an inactivated influenza vaccine. The chain uses TRBV29-1 and TRBJ2-5; a possible D gene is TRBD2 (5 bases). This CDR3 is CSASPGPGMETQYF. CDR3 coding DNA: TGCAGCGCATCACCCGGCCCCGGGATGGAGACCCAGTACTTC.